The clone carrying this T cell receptor (beta chain) was counted many times. Its target is not known. The source of the sample is a study of early T cells in non-severe SARS-CoV-2 infection. Study context: Chains were unpaired, as sequencing was done on bulk RNA from unsorted whole blood. Whole-study results and caveats: Matching with VDJdb favored anti-spike CD8 responses (missing private and CD4 specificities).

V lost 7 bases, J lost 0 bases, and 12 bases lay in between. The germline V gene has CDR1 SGHRS and CDR2 YFSETQ. The CDR3 extends over 14 amino acids. Attachment of unique molecular identifiers to individual cDNA molecules was performed. MiXCR, applied by TCRdb to the 5' RACE reads, yields one record per CDR3 protein. The top ten hold 5.9% of the sample, which has some 71,000 distinct CDR3 sequences, around a tenth seen once. The chain joins TRBV5-1 to TRBJ2-3; D is uncertain. This TCR came from an adult who was a healthcare worker with PCR-confirmed SARS-CoV-2 infection or an uninfected control (not recorded which). What was sequenced was whole blood. CDR3: CASYTDPSTDTQYF. In nucleotides, the CDR3 is TGCGCCAGCTACACTGATCCTAGCACAGATACGCAGTATTTT.